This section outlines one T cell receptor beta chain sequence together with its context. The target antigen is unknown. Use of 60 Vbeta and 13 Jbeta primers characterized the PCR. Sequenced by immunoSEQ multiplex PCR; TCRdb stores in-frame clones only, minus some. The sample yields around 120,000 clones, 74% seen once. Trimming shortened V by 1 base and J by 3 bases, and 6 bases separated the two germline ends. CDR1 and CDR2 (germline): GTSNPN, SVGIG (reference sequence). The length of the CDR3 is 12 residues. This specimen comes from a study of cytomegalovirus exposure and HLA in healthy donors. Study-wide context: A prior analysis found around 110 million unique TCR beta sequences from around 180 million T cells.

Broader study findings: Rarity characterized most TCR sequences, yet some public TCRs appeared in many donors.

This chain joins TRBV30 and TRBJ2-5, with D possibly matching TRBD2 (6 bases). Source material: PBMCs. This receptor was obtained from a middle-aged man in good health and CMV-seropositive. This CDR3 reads CAWSGGEETQYF. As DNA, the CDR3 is TGTGCCTGGAGTGGGGGGGAAGAGACCCAGTACTTC. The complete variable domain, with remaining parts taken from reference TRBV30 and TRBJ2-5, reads SQTIHQWPATLVQPVGSPLSLECTVEGTSNPNLYWYRQAAGRGLQLLFYSVGIGQISSEVPQNLSASRPQDRQFILSSKKLLLSDSGFYLCAWSGGEETQYFGPGTRLLVL.